Shown below are 29 T cell receptor beta chains from a single sample sequenced in a study of CD8 T cells in Susac syndrome. It was with random hexamers that 0.5 to 1 ug RNA was reverse transcribed. Each CDR3 protein gets one entry after TCRdb re-called the immunoSEQ multiplex PCR reads with MiXCR. The table has some 180,000 distinct CDR3 sequences, about 93% seen once; the top ten hold approximately 0.099%. The sequenced sample was CD4+ T cells from PBMCs. These receptors all come from a human donor with Susac syndrome.

V and J are TRBV5-1 and TRBJ1-1; TRBD1 matches 9 bases. Germline V gene data show CDR1 as SGHRS and CDR2 as YFSETQ. Trimming at V came to 0 bases and at J to 5 bases, leaving 2 bases not matched to a gene. The CDR3 sequence is 14 residues long. The CDR3 spells CASSLETGGTEAFF. The CDR3 region has the DNA TGCGCCAGCAGCTTGGAGACAGGGGGAACTGAAGCTTTCTTT.

CDR3 protein: CASSYGGRLAGYNEQFF. CDR3 coding DNA: TGTGCCAGCAGTTACGGAGGCAGACTAGCGGGTTACAATGAGCAGTTCTTC. The rearrangement links TRBV6-5 to TRBJ2-1; TRBD2 agrees at 10 bases. Germline CDR1 is MNHEY and CDR2 is SVGAGI. The CDR3 runs 17 residues. The V and J ends lost 2 bases and 4 bases, in that order; junction bases with no gene match: 8.

J is TRBJ2-5 and V is TRBV3-1; 10 bases align to TRBD2. Germline CDR1 is LGHDT and CDR2 is YNNKEL (reference sequence). J was trimmed by 3 bases and V by 1 base; bases with no gene match: 5. This CDR3 spans 16 amino acids. This CDR3 reads CASSQAFGLAEETQYF. The CDR3 region has the DNA TGTGCCAGCAGCCAAGCTTTCGGACTAGCGGAAGAGACCCAGTACTTC.

This chain joins TRBV9 and TRBJ2-3; 7 nucleotides line up with TRBD2. The V segment lost 0 bases and the J segment 4 bases; nucleotides outside the gene matches: 2. Germline CDR1 SGDLS, CDR2 YYNGEE. The CDR3 loop spans 14 amino acids. CDR3 bases: TGTGCCAGCAGCGTAGCAACTAGCGCAGATACGCAGTATTTT. Translating it yields CASSVATSADTQYF.

CDR3 bases: TGTGCCAGCAGTGAAACAGGAGATACGCAGTATTTT. Protein: CASSETGDTQYF. This sequence joins TRBV2 and TRBJ2-3; the D gene is possibly TRBD1 (5 bases). From germline, CDR1 is SNHLY and CDR2 FYNNEI. The V end lost 2 bases, the J end lost 5 bases, and 5 bases lay between the germline ends. CDR3 length equals 12 residues.

The chain carries TRBV15 and TRBJ2-7, with a tentative D call TRBD2 (5 bases). The CDR3 loop spans 16 amino acids. Germline CDR1 and CDR2: LNHNV and YYDKDF (reference sequence). V lost 1 base and J 2 bases, leaving 15 bases between the germline ends. CDR3 in DNA: TGTGCCACCAGCAGAGTGCGGGTTCTGAACACCTACGAGCAGTACTTC. Its translation: CATSRVRVLNTYEQYF.

This sequence joins TRBV12-3 or TRBV12-4 and TRBJ2-7; the D gene is possibly TRBD1 (5 bases). V was pared by 6 bases and J by 0 bases, with 12 bases between. The CDR3 loop spans 14 amino acids. As DNA, the CDR3 is TGTGCCAGCAGGCGACAGATAAACTCCTACGAGCAGTACTTC. Amino acid sequence: CASRRQINSYEQYF.

This chain links TRBV9 with TRBJ2-1; 9 bases are shared with TRBD2. V shed 0 bases, J shed 9 bases, and the junction held 4 bases outside the gene matches. The CDR3 has 14 residues. Germline loops: CDR1 SGDLS, CDR2 YYNGEE. This CDR3 reads CASSVGPAGGEQFF. DNA of the CDR3: TGTGCCAGCAGCGTAGGCCCAGCGGGGGGTGAGCAGTTCTTC. The whole variable domain, filled in from reference TRBV9 and TRBJ2-1, reads DSGVTQTPKHLITATGQRVTLRCSPRSGDLSVYWYQQSLDQGLQFLIQYYNGEERAKGNILERFSAQQFPDLHSELNLSSLELGDSALYFCASSVGPAGGEQFFGPGTRLTVL.

V is TRBV12-3 or TRBV12-4 and J is TRBJ1-5; 10 bases are shared with TRBD1. The V gene end was trimmed by 2 bases and the J gene end by 4 bases; junction bases not matched to a gene: 8. The CDR3 is 17 amino acids. In DNA form, the CDR3 reads TGTGCCAGCAGTTTATCTCGACAGGGGGCCTTTAATCAGCCCCAGCATTTT. Protein sequence: CASSLSRQGAFNQPQHF.

The gene calls are TRBV2 and TRBJ2-3; no definite D call. The germline V and J ends were trimmed by 7 bases and 0 bases, with 8 bases remaining between them. Germline-derived CDR1 and CDR2 are SNHLY and FYNNEI. The CDR3 runs to 13 residues. The DNA of the CDR3 is TGTGCCAGCAACCAGATAAGCACAGATACGCAGTATTTT. As protein: CASNQISTDTQYF.

The J gene is TRBJ1-4, the V gene TRBV12-3 or TRBV12-4; perhaps TRBD1 as D (5 bases). Trimming took 1 base from V and 7 from J, leaving 13 bases between them. This CDR3 comprises 15 residues. The DNA of the CDR3 is TGTGCCAGCAGTTTAGACGTAGGGGTGGGTGAAAAACTGTTTTTT. Translation: CASSLDVGVGEKLFF.

The gene calls are TRBV20-1 and TRBJ2-3; 11 bases align to TRBD1. CDR1 is DFQATT and CDR2 is SNEGSKA in the germline V gene (reference sequence). With V trimmed by 5 bases and J by 6 bases, 4 bases remained unmatched. The CDR3 sequence is 13 residues long. In nucleotides, the CDR3 is TGCAGTGCTTGGACAGGGGGCAAGGATACGCAGTATTTT. This sequence encodes CSAWTGGKDTQYF.

In nucleotides, the CDR3 is TGTGCCATCAGTGAGTCGAGGAGCGGACGGGGCGGAGATACGCAGTATTTT. Translation: CAISESRSGRGGDTQYF. V gene TRBV10-3 combines with J gene TRBJ2-3; D assignment may be TRBD1 or TRBD2 (5 bases each). Per the germline V gene, CDR1 is ENHRY and CDR2 is SYGVKD. CDR3 size: 17 residues. Deletions cut 0 bases from V and 5 bases from J, with 18 bases between.

The rearrangement joins TRBV27 to TRBJ2-3; 11 bases match TRBD2. Germline assignment: CDR1 MNHEY and CDR2 SMNVEV (reference sequence). Unmatched junction bases numbered 11, after V lost 10 bases and J lost 2 bases. CDR3 size: 16 residues. The CDR3, as DNA: TGTGCCACCCGTAGCGGGAGGGCCGGATTCACAGATACGCAGTATTTT. The encoded protein is CATRSGRAGFTDTQYF.

This clonotype is a singleton in its sample. The rearrangement joins TRBV15 to TRBJ1-1; D not resolved. V dropped 0 bases and J dropped 8 bases, with 10 bases sitting between them. Germline V gives CDR1 LNHNV, CDR2 YYDKDF (reference sequence). The CDR3 runs 13 residues. The CDR3 DNA reads as TGTGCCACCAGCAGAGATTACGCCGGCGAAGCTTTCTTT. It is translated as CATSRDYAGEAFF. Full variable domain (remainder filled in from reference TRBV15 and TRBJ1-1): DAMVIQNPRYQVTQFGKPVTLSCSQTLNHNVMYWYQQKSSQAPKLLFHYYDKDFNNEADTPDNFQSRRPNTSFCFLDIRSPGLGDTAMYLCATSRDYAGEAFFGQGTRLTVV.

The chain couples TRBV12-5 to TRBJ2-3; D is unclear. Germline loops: CDR1 LGHNT, CDR2 FRNRAP. The V end lost 6 bases, the J end lost 0 bases, and 7 bases lay between the germline ends. There are 13 residues in the CDR3. CDR3: CASGKASTDTQYF. The CDR3 DNA follows: TGTGCTAGTGGCAAGGCGAGCACAGATACGCAGTATTTT.

The V and J genes are TRBV9 and TRBJ1-6; maybe TRBD1 (6 bases). Per the germline V gene, CDR1 is SGDLS and CDR2 is YYNGEE. The CDR3 has 15 amino acids. V was shortened by 4 bases and J by 3 bases, with 11 bases between the two germline ends. The CDR3 sequence: CASSKGGNYNSPLHF. The CDR3 nucleotides are TGTGCCAGCAGCAAGGGGGGGAACTATAATTCACCCCTCCACTTT.

The chain combines TRBV9 with TRBJ2-5; 8 bases are shared with TRBD2. From germline, CDR1 is SGDLS and CDR2 YYNGEE. The trim removed 4 bases at V and 5 bases at J, leaving 10 bases unmatched. This CDR3 is 15 amino acids long. The CDR3 protein is CASSILAGIGETQYF. DNA for the CDR3: TGTGCCAGCAGCATTTTAGCGGGGATAGGGGAGACCCAGTACTTC. The full variable domain, completed using reference TRBV9 and TRBJ2-5, is DSGVTQTPKHLITATGQRVTLRCSPRSGDLSVYWYQQSLDQGLQFLIQYYNGEERAKGNILERFSAQQFPDLHSELNLSSLELGDSALYFCASSILAGIGETQYFGPGTRLLVL.

This chain joins TRBV19 and TRBJ1-5, with 7 positions matching TRBD1. The CDR3 loop spans 16 amino acids. CDR1 is LNHDA, CDR2 SQIVND, per germline (reference sequence). The V gene end was trimmed by 3 bases and the J gene end by 2 bases; junction bases not matched to a gene: 7. DNA for the CDR3: TGTGCCAGTAGTATTAGGACAGGATTCCGCAATCAGCCCCAGCATTTT. Translated, it gives CASSIRTGFRNQPQHF.

The rearrangement links TRBV20-1 to TRBJ1-1; a weak D match, TRBD1 (5 bases). Germline V lookup: CDR1 DFQATT, CDR2 SNEGSKA (reference sequence). The length of the CDR3 is 12 residues. V lost 7 bases and J 7 bases, leaving 16 bases between the germline ends. The CDR3 reads CSDQKQDREAFF. The CDR3 DNA reads TGCAGTGACCAAAAACAGGACCGTGAAGCTTTCTTT.

V usage is TRBV5-1 and J usage is TRBJ2-3; possible D gene TRBD1, 5 bases. There are 15 residues in the CDR3. V was clipped by 2 bases and J by 4 bases, with 14 bases between them. The germline V gene has CDR1 SGHRS and CDR2 YFSETQ. The DNA for the CDR3 is TGCGCCAGCAGCTTTTGGCAGGGCCCCTCAGATACGCAGTATTTT. Its translation: CASSFWQGPSDTQYF. The complete variable domain, with remaining parts taken from reference TRBV5-1 and TRBJ2-3, reads KAGVTQTPRYLIKTRGQQVTLSCSPISGHRSVSWYQQTPGQGLQFLFEYFSETQRNKGNFPGRFSGRQFSNSRSEMNVSTLELGDSALYLCASSFWQGPSDTQYFGPGTRLTVL.

The chain couples TRBV12-3 or TRBV12-4 to TRBJ2-3; 7 bases fit TRBD2. Trimming removed 1 base from V and 0 bases from J; junction bases left unmatched: 1. The CDR3 loop spans 15 amino acids. The CDR3 here is CASSLGTSSTDTQYF. For the CDR3, the DNA is TGTGCCAGCAGTTTAGGGACTAGTAGCACAGATACGCAGTATTTT.

V gene TRBV28 combines with J gene TRBJ2-1; D may be TRBD2 (6 bases). Trimming shortened V by 5 bases and J by 7 bases, and 12 bases separated the two germline ends. CDR3 length: 13 residues. CDR1 and CDR2 from the germline V gene are MDHEN and SYDVKM. The CDR3 nucleotides read TGTGCCAGCAGTAACTCGGGGGTTAATGAGCAGTTCTTC. Translation: CASSNSGVNEQFF.

The rearrangement links TRBV11-3 to TRBJ2-1; tentatively, D is TRBD1 (5 bases). The CDR3 is 13 amino acids. The V end was cut by 5 bases, the J end by 4 bases, with 9 bases between. CDR1 and CDR2 from the germline V gene are SGHNT and YENEEA. CDR3 coding DNA: TGTGCCAGCAGCCACACAGGTTACAATGAGCAGTTCTTC. It translates to CASSHTGYNEQFF.

The CDR3 region has the DNA TGTGCCAGCAGCAAACTAAGGGGTCGCCGTACAGATACGCAGTATTTT. Its protein is CASSKLRGRRTDTQYF. The V call is TRBV7-9, the J call TRBJ2-3; perhaps TRBD1 as D (5 bases). Germline V lookup: CDR1 SEHNR, CDR2 FQNEAQ (reference sequence). The V gene lost 5 bases and the J gene lost 3 bases, with 18 bases spanning the gap. The length of the CDR3 is 16 residues.

J is TRBJ2-3 and V is TRBV20-1, with D tentatively TRBD2 (6 bases). The V gene's germline CDR1 is DFQATT and CDR2 SNEGSKA (reference sequence). The CDR3 is 16 amino acids. The ends were cut back, 3 bases at V and 3 bases at J, with 19 bases in the middle. CDR3 nucleotide sequence: TGCAGTGCTAGGCCACCGGGGACTCCCCGTACAGATACGCAGTATTTT. Protein sequence: CSARPPGTPRTDTQYF.

The genes are TRBV12-3 or TRBV12-4 and TRBJ1-3, with 9 bases identical to TRBD1. The CDR3 consists of 16 residues. After removal of 6 bases from V and 0 bases from J, the junction contained 6 bases not matched to a gene. The CDR3 here is CASRRQGESSGNTIYF. The CDR3 region has the DNA TGTGCCAGCAGAAGACAGGGGGAGAGCTCTGGAAACACCATATATTTT.

This clonotype appeared once. The V and J genes are TRBV4-1 and TRBJ2-1; 7 bases map to TRBD2. V gave up 5 bases and J gave up 0 bases; unmatched junction bases: 13. CDR1 is MGHRA and CDR2 is YSYEKL in the germline V gene. The CDR3 loop spans 18 amino acids. CDR3 coding DNA: TGCGCCAGCAGCATACAGCGCGGGGGTGGCTCCTCCTACAATGAGCAGTTCTTC. This codes for CASSIQRGGGSSYNEQFF.

The chain links TRBV6-2 or TRBV6-3 to TRBJ2-5, with TRBD2 as a possible D gene (6 bases). The CDR3 has 13 residues. V was clipped by 6 bases and J by 2 bases, with 10 bases between them. CDR1 is MNHEY and CDR2 is SVGEGT in the germline V gene. The CDR3 protein is CASRGLAQETQYF. CDR3 coding DNA: TGTGCCAGCAGGGGACTCGCTCAAGAGACCCAGTACTTC.